A single sample is the source of the 28 T cell receptor beta chains below, sequenced in a study of shared clonotypes between healthy human individuals. The assay was immunoSEQ multiplex PCR, and TCRdb's table has in-frame clones only and misses some. The sample gives over a million clones, around 97% of which show up once; over 1% is in the top ten. Material for sequencing was naive CD4+ T cells sorted from blood. Subset in this sample: CD45RA+ positively selected. These receptors were collected from a man in his thirties or forties in good health.

This sequence joins TRBV7-9 and TRBJ2-7; unclear D gene. Trimming removed 5 bases from V and 4 bases from J, with 9 bases in between. The V gene's germline CDR1 is SEHNR and CDR2 FQNEAQ (reference sequence). The CDR3 loop spans 12 amino acids. For the CDR3, the DNA is TGTGCCAGCAGCCGGCAGCATTACGAGCAGTACTTC. Protein product: CASSRQHYEQYF. The full variable domain, completed using reference TRBV7-9 and TRBJ2-7, is DTGVSQNPRHKITKRGQNVTFRCDPISEHNRLYWYRQTLGQGPEFLTYFQNEAQLEKSRLLSDRFSAERPKGSFSTLEIQRTEQGDSAMYLCASSRQHYEQYFGPGTRLTVT.

This rearrangement joins TRBV9 to TRBJ2-5; a weak D match, TRBD1 (6 bases). With 3 bases removed from V and 5 bases from J, the gap between germline ends came to 17 bases. CDR3 length equals 15 residues. The V gene's germline CDR1 is SGDLS and CDR2 YYNGEE. CDR3 sequence (DNA): TGTGCCAGCAGCGCCGTCGTAGGGGGTAGGGAGACCCAGTACTTC. This sequence encodes CASSAVVGGRETQYF.

This clone was seen just once. The CDR3 coding sequence is TGTGCCAGCAGTGATCCGGGGGGCAATGTGGACGAGCAGTACTTC. The encoded protein is CASSDPGGNVDEQYF. The gene calls are TRBV6-1 and TRBJ2-7; D is perhaps TRBD2 (7 bases). Germline V gene sequence: CDR1 MNHNS, CDR2 SASEGT. V was cut by 3 bases and J by 5 bases, with 17 bases left in between. This CDR3 spans 15 amino acids.

This chain joins TRBV6-5 and TRBJ2-6; D remains unclear. Trimming took 0 bases from V and 9 from J, leaving 15 bases between them. Germline-derived CDR1 and CDR2 are MNHEY and SVGAGI. This CDR3 is built from 16 residues. The CDR3 DNA reads TGTGCCAGCAGTTACTCGAAGCTAATTTCTAACAACGTCCTGACTTTC. This translates into CASSYSKLISNNVLTF.

The chain recombines TRBV7-3 with TRBJ2-6; 7 bases line up with TRBD1. J gave up 0 bases and V 5 bases, and 7 bases lay outside the gene matches. The V gene's germline CDR1 is SGHTA and CDR2 FQGTGA. The CDR3 has 17 amino acids. CDR3 sequence (DNA): TGTGCCAGCAGCCCCCGGGACAGCCGCTCTGGGGCCAACGTCCTGACTTTC. Translation: CASSPRDSRSGANVLTF. The whole variable domain, filled in from reference TRBV7-3 and TRBJ2-6, reads GAGVSQTPSNKVTEKGKYVELRCDPISGHTALYWYRQSLGQGPEFLIYFQGTGAADDSGLPNDRFFAVRPEGSVSTLKIQRTERGDSAVYLCASSPRDSRSGANVLTFGAGSRLTVL.

This chain connects TRBV7-8 to TRBJ2-1; no firm D call. The CDR3 is 17 residues long. Trimming cost V 1 base and J 4 bases, with 17 bases left between them. Germline lookup yields CDR1 SGHVS and CDR2 FQNEAQ. CDR3 residues: CASSLGSRETVYNEQFF. As DNA, the CDR3 is TGTGCCAGCAGCTTAGGTTCCCGAGAGACCGTTTACAATGAGCAGTTCTTC.

The chain has TRBV15 and TRBJ2-1; 8 bases match TRBD2. The V gene end was trimmed by 4 bases and the J gene end by 5 bases; junction bases not matched to a gene: 10. CDR1 is LNHNV and CDR2 is YYDKDF in the germline V gene (reference sequence). The CDR3 contains 16 residues. CDR3 region: CATSTLAGRPNNEQFF. DNA of the CDR3: TGTGCCACCAGCACTTTAGCGGGAAGGCCCAACAATGAGCAGTTCTTC. The full variable domain, completed using reference TRBV15 and TRBJ2-1, is DAMVIQNPRYQVTQFGKPVTLSCSQTLNHNVMYWYQQKSSQAPKLLFHYYDKDFNNEADTPDNFQSRRPNTSFCFLDIRSPGLGDTAMYLCATSTLAGRPNNEQFFGPGTRLTVL.

This chain connects TRBV19 to TRBJ2-1; 8 nucleotides match TRBD2. CDR1 LNHDA and CDR2 SQIVND come from the germline V gene (reference sequence). This CDR3 region has 16 residues. V lost 1 base, J lost 7 bases, and 9 bases stayed unmatched. CDR3 sequence reads: CASSIVSGGPGNEQFF. In DNA, the CDR3 is TGTGCCAGTAGTATAGTGTCGGGAGGGCCCGGTAATGAGCAGTTCTTC.

The chain links TRBV7-8 to TRBJ2-3; 11 bases line up with TRBD1. With 5 bases clipped from V and 2 bases from J, the junction kept 6 bases outside the gene matches. Germline V gives CDR1 SGHVS, CDR2 FQNEAQ. The CDR3 totals 16 residues. This CDR3 reads CASSSRTGGLTDTQYF. Written as DNA, the CDR3 is TGTGCCAGCAGCAGCCGGACAGGGGGCCTCACAGATACGCAGTATTTT.

The genes are TRBV29-1 and TRBJ2-6; 7 bases match TRBD1. This CDR3 region has 15 residues. V trimming: 6 bases; J trimming: 3 bases; junction bases outside the gene matches: 8. Germline CDR1 reads SQVTM; CDR2 reads ANQGSEA. The CDR3 bases are TGCAGCGTACGGACAGGTTCAAGTGGGGCCAACGTCCTGACTTTC. Translation gives CSVRTGSSGANVLTF. The whole variable domain, remainder taken from reference TRBV29-1 and TRBJ2-6, is SAVISQKPSRDICQRGTSLTIQCQVDSQVTMMFWYRQQPGQSLTLIATANQGSEATYESGFVIDKFPISRPNLTFSTLTVSNMSPEDSSIYLCSVRTGSSGANVLTFGAGSRLTVL.

This clone was counted a single time. This chain joins TRBV9 and TRBJ2-7, with TRBD2 matching 10 bases. The CDR3 contains 16 residues. With 4 bases clipped from V and 1 base from J, the junction kept 8 bases outside the gene matches. CDR1 is SGDLS, CDR2 YYNGEE, per germline. CDR3 amino acids: CASSPHSSGSSYEQYF. The CDR3, as DNA: TGTGCCAGCAGCCCCCATTCTAGCGGGAGTTCCTACGAGCAGTACTTC.

This clone appeared a few times. This sequence joins TRBV15 and TRBJ2-1; 11 bases match TRBD2. J lost 8 bases, V lost 0 bases, and 3 bases had no gene match. The germline CDR1 and CDR2 sequences are LNHNV and YYDKDF (reference sequence). This CDR3 comprises 15 residues. The CDR3 DNA follows: TGTGCCACCAGCAGAGAAAAACTAGCGGGAGATGAGCAGTTCTTC. This gives the protein CATSREKLAGDEQFF.

The chain employs TRBV28 and TRBJ1-4; D uncertain. The CDR3 is 12 residues long. V was pared by 2 bases and J by 13 bases, with 11 bases between. The germline V gene encodes CDR1 MDHEN and CDR2 SYDVKM. In nucleotides, the CDR3 is TGTGCCAGCAGTTTAAGGGCGCGCGCACTGTTTTTT. Protein sequence: CASSLRARALFF.

The genes are TRBV5-1 and TRBJ2-1; the D gene could be TRBD1 or TRBD2 (5 bases each). CDR1 and CDR2 from the germline V gene are SGHRS and YFSETQ. There are 14 residues in the CDR3. Trimming left V 0 bases short and J 2 bases short, with 6 bases between. This CDR3 is CASSLGGAYNEQFF. The DNA of the CDR3 is TGCGCCAGCAGCTTGGGAGGGGCCTACAATGAGCAGTTCTTC.

The V and J genes are TRBV6-4 and TRBJ2-3; 8 bases match TRBD2. J was trimmed by 2 bases and V by 5 bases; bases with no gene match: 6. Germline loops: CDR1 MRHNA, CDR2 SNTAGT. The CDR3 covers 15 residues. The CDR3 loop is CASSYGLAPTDTQYF. The CDR3 region has the DNA TGTGCCAGCAGTTATGGACTAGCCCCCACAGATACGCAGTATTTT.

V and J are TRBV28 and TRBJ1-5, with D maybe TRBD1 (6 bases). V was trimmed by 5 bases and J by 4 bases, leaving 18 bases between them. CDR1 is MDHEN and CDR2 is SYDVKM in the germline V gene. This CDR3 comprises 16 residues. The CDR3, as DNA: TGTGCCAGCAGTAGATCTACAGGGTGGCAGAATCAGCCCCAGCATTTT. Its translation is CASSRSTGWQNQPQHF.

The rearrangement uses TRBV5-1 and TRBJ2-1, with TRBD2 matching over 13 bases. The J segment lost 4 bases and the V segment lost 4 bases, leaving 8 bases of the junction unmatched. The CDR3 extends over 17 amino acids. Per the germline V gene, CDR1 is SGHRS and CDR2 is YFSETQ. The CDR3 bases are TGCGCCAGCAGCCCCCGACTAGCGGGAGGTCCTTACAATGAGCAGTTCTTC. Translating it yields CASSPRLAGGPYNEQFF.

For this clone: At the DNA level, this CDR3 is encoded by other sequences in the same sample as well. This chain joins TRBV18 and TRBJ1-1; unclear D gene. CDR1 is KGHSH, CDR2 LQKENI, per germline. The CDR3 loop spans 13 amino acids. The V end lost 2 bases, the J end lost 1 base, and 5 bases lay between the germline ends. CDR3 loop: CASSPTRNTEAFF. Written as DNA, the CDR3 is TGTGCCAGCTCACCAACCCGGAACACTGAAGCTTTCTTT.

The V gene is TRBV29-1, the J gene TRBJ2-1; the D gene is possibly TRBD1 (5 bases). Trimming stripped 2 bases from V and 5 bases from J, with 16 bases between. The CDR3 consists of 15 residues. Germline CDR1 reads SQVTM; CDR2 reads ANQGSEA. In DNA form, the CDR3 reads TGCAGCGTTGAAAGAGCAAGGGGAATCCACAATGAGCAGTTCTTC. This gives the protein CSVERARGIHNEQFF.

This chain joins TRBV5-1 and TRBJ2-6, with 11 bases that match TRBD2. V was clipped by 0 bases and J by 0 bases; unmatched bases: 5. Germline V gene sequence: CDR1 SGHRS, CDR2 YFSETQ. CDR3 length: 19 amino acids. Written as DNA, the CDR3 is TGCGCCAGCAGCTTGGAACTAGCGGGAGCCTTCTCTGGGGCCAACGTCCTGACTTTC. Amino acid sequence: CASSLELAGAFSGANVLTF. The entire variable domain, with the rest obtained from reference TRBV5-1 and TRBJ2-6, is as follows: KAGVTQTPRYLIKTRGQQVTLSCSPISGHRSVSWYQQTPGQGLQFLFEYFSETQRNKGNFPGRFSGRQFSNSRSEMNVSTLELGDSALYLCASSLELAGAFSGANVLTFGAGSRLTVL.

The rearrangement uses TRBV27 and TRBJ2-3, with 11 bases identical to TRBD2. The CDR3 loop spans 19 amino acids. Per the germline V gene, CDR1 is MNHEY and CDR2 is SMNVEV (reference sequence). V lost 3 bases to trimming and J lost 3 bases; unmatched junction nucleotides: 14. The CDR3 region is CASSFSRVAGGPRTDTQYF. CDR3 bases: TGTGCCAGCAGTTTTTCTCGGGTAGCGGGAGGGCCGAGAACAGATACGCAGTATTTT.

This clone was detected once. V gene TRBV7-6 combines with J gene TRBJ2-5; unclear D gene. The CDR3 covers 16 residues. V was clipped by 5 bases and J by 3 bases, with 19 bases between them. CDR1 and CDR2 from the germline V gene are SGHVS and FNYEAQ. CDR3 sequence (DNA): TGTGCCAGCAGCCCCCTTGATCGATCTATTAAAGAGACCCAGTACTTC. Amino acid sequence: CASSPLDRSIKETQYF.

This chain connects TRBV15 to TRBJ2-1, with 7 bases fitting TRBD1. J gave up 5 bases and V 5 bases, and 3 bases lay outside the gene matches. Looked up from germline, CDR1 is LNHNV and CDR2 is YYDKDF (reference sequence). The CDR3 is 13 residues long. CDR3 protein: CATSGGQDNEQFF. CDR3 bases: TGTGCCACCAGCGGAGGACAGGACAATGAGCAGTTCTTC.

The rearrangement links TRBV18 to TRBJ2-2, with D tentatively TRBD2 (6 bases). This CDR3 is 14 amino acids long. From germline, CDR1 is KGHSH and CDR2 LQKENI. V lost 4 bases, J lost 1 base, and 7 bases lay in between. The CDR3 sequence: CASSRLENTGELFF. The CDR3, as DNA: TGTGCCAGCTCACGACTAGAGAACACCGGGGAGCTGTTTTTT.

Concerning this clone itself: Other DNA sequences from this sample encode an identical CDR3 as well. V gene TRBV19 combines with J gene TRBJ1-2; no reliable D call. CDR1 and CDR2 from the germline V gene are LNHDA and SQIVND (reference sequence). The ends were cut back, 1 base at V and 4 bases at J, with 4 bases in the middle. This CDR3 has 12 amino acids. DNA of the CDR3: TGTGCCAGTAGTATAGTGGGCTATGGCTACACCTTC. Protein sequence: CASSIVGYGYTF.

The chain is built from TRBV9 and TRBJ2-5; D is unresolved. The CDR3 covers 13 residues. Germline V gene sequence: CDR1 SGDLS, CDR2 YYNGEE. V lost 5 bases, J lost 5 bases, and 13 bases lay in between. The CDR3 DNA reads TGTGCCAGCAGTACACTCCCTCAGGAGACCCAGTACTTC. The encoded protein is CASSTLPQETQYF.

The chain employs TRBV15 and TRBJ2-7; TRBD1 matches at 7 bases. The CDR3 runs to 14 residues. CDR1 is LNHNV, CDR2 YYDKDF, per germline (reference sequence). The junction had 15 bases not matched to a gene; V was cut back by 11 bases and J by 5 bases. CDR3 region: CAVTRGLEPHEQYF. Written as DNA, the CDR3 is TGTGCCGTCACGAGGGGGCTTGAACCCCACGAGCAGTACTTC.

In its sample, this clone was seen once. Written as DNA, the CDR3 is TGTGCCAGCAGCTTGGCCGAGGGAAAACTGTTTTTT. Its protein product is CASSLAEGKLFF. This chain links TRBV5-4 with TRBJ1-4; D is undetermined. The CDR3 length is 12 residues. Germline V gives CDR1 SGHNT, CDR2 YYREEE (reference sequence). V was trimmed by 0 bases and J by 10 bases, leaving 7 bases between them. The full variable domain, with the rest looked up from reference TRBV5-4 and TRBJ1-4, is ETGVTQSPTHLIKTRGQQVTLRCSSQSGHNTVSWYQQALGQGPQFIFQYYREEENGRGNFPPRFSGLQFPNYSSELNVNALELDDSALYLCASSLAEGKLFFGSGTQLSVL.